Below are 14 T cell receptor beta chains sequenced from a single sample in a study of a mutant IDH1 vaccine in newly diagnosed glioma. Time point noted: baseline, week 1 (first vaccination visit). Treatment indicated: pre-vaccination baseline after standard-of-care therapy. The data were produced by immunoSEQ multiplex PCR, yet TCRdb's version contains in-frame clones alone and is incomplete. Here the sample spans 92,000 or so clones, almost 85% being singletons. Sequenced material: PBMCs, taken from a glioma patient treated with radiotherapy, temozolomide or both. These receptors all come from a man aged 40-55 years with glioma. Some clones in this sample may be carry-over from other donors' samples.

This sequence joins TRBV19 and TRBJ2-7; TRBD2 matches 7 bases. Germline trimming cut 4 bases from V and 5 bases from J; bases unmatched to any gene: 14. Germline V gene lookup returns CDR1 LNHDA and CDR2 SQIVND (reference sequence). This CDR3 is built from 16 residues. The CDR3 here is CASSSRGASGVHEQYF. Here the CDR3 DNA reads TGTGCCAGTAGTAGCCGCGGGGCTAGCGGAGTCCACGAGCAGTACTTC.

The chain recombines TRBV6-6 with TRBJ2-7; 7 bases align to TRBD2. Germline V gene sequence: CDR1 MNHNY, CDR2 SVGAGI (reference sequence). CDR3 length: 14 residues. J was trimmed by 6 bases and V by 5 bases; bases with no gene match: 10. The CDR3 loop is CASSTGLVPAEQYF. For the CDR3, the DNA is TGTGCCAGCAGTACCGGACTAGTCCCTGCCGAGCAGTACTTC.

This clone is labeled as medium-sized. This chain uses TRBV6-5 with TRBJ1-1; TRBD1 might be the D (5 bases). The CDR3 contains 14 residues. V was cut by 3 bases and J by 4 bases, with 12 bases left in between. From germline, CDR1 is MNHEY and CDR2 SVGAGI. CDR3 sequence reads: CASSYGGRGTEAFF. The CDR3 bases are TGTGCCAGCAGTTATGGGGGACGAGGCACTGAAGCTTTCTTT.

This chain joins TRBV5-1 and TRBJ2-1; 10 nucleotides align to TRBD2. This CDR3 spans 13 amino acids. V trimming: 0 bases; J trimming: 15 bases; junction bases outside the gene matches: 6. Germline V gene sequence: CDR1 SGHRS, CDR2 YFSETQ. Here the CDR3 reads CASSLEAGGGGFF. The CDR3 coding sequence is TGCGCCAGCAGCTTGGAAGCGGGAGGGGGAGGGTTCTTC.

The chain employs TRBV5-1 and TRBJ1-2; TRBD1 might be the D (5 bases). The CDR3 is 15 amino acids. The germline gives CDR1 SGHRS, CDR2 YFSETQ. V lost 0 bases, J lost 5 bases, and 14 bases lay in between. The CDR3 DNA follows: TGCGCCAGCAGCTTGGAGGGGAGAGGGAGTTATGGCTACACCTTC. Translation gives CASSLEGRGSYGYTF.

This clone was observed once. The V gene is TRBV7-2, the J gene TRBJ2-3, with D tentatively TRBD1 (6 bases). This CDR3 comprises 14 residues. The germline V and J ends were trimmed by 4 bases and 7 bases, with 15 bases remaining between them. The germline gives CDR1 SGHTA, CDR2 FQGNSA. As DNA, the CDR3 is TGTGCCAGCAGCTCTCCTCGACAGGTCTATACGCAGTATTTT. Translation: CASSSPRQVYTQYF.

This chain uses TRBV5-1 with TRBJ2-7; tentative D call: TRBD1 (6 bases). V was trimmed by 4 bases and J by 3 bases, leaving 17 bases between them. The CDR3 spans 15 residues. Per the germline V gene, CDR1 is SGHRS and CDR2 is YFSETQ. The CDR3 DNA reads as TGCGCCAGCAGCGCCAAACAGGGAATGATCTACGAGCAGTACTTC. This sequence encodes CASSAKQGMIYEQYF.

The V gene is TRBV7-2, the J gene TRBJ1-5; 9 bases align to TRBD1. Unmatched junction bases numbered 3, after V lost 4 bases and J lost 5 bases. The CDR3 has 14 residues. The V gene's germline CDR1 is SGHTA and CDR2 FQGNSA. CDR3 protein: CASSYRDRDQPQHF. The CDR3, as DNA: TGTGCCAGCAGCTACCGGGACAGGGATCAGCCCCAGCATTTT.

The gene calls are TRBV4-2 and TRBJ2-7; D is unresolved. CDR3 size: 13 residues. Trimming pared 0 bases from V and 2 bases from J, leaving 5 bases between. Germline values: CDR1 LGHNA, CDR2 YNFKEQ. The CDR3 coding sequence is TGTGCCAGCAGCCAAGATCGTACCTACGAGCAGTACTTC. Translated: CASSQDRTYEQYF.

The rearrangement links TRBV19 to TRBJ1-3, with D unclear. This CDR3 spans 15 amino acids. V was cut by 1 base and J by 0 bases, with 7 bases left in between. The germline V gene has CDR1 LNHDA and CDR2 SQIVND (reference sequence). The CDR3 sequence is CASSIGRNSGNTIYF. The DNA of the CDR3 is TGTGCCAGTAGTATAGGGAGAAACTCTGGAAACACCATATATTTT. Variable domain in full (rest from reference TRBV19 and TRBJ1-3): DGGITQSPKYLFRKEGQNVTLSCEQNLNHDAMYWYRQDPGQGLRLIYYSQIVNDFQKGDIAEGYSVSREKKESFPLTVTSAQKNPTAFYLCASSIGRNSGNTIYFGEGSWLTVV.

This clone appeared a single time. The chain has TRBV6-1 and TRBJ1-2, with TRBD1 matching 7 bases. The CDR3 covers 14 residues. Looked up from germline, CDR1 is MNHNS and CDR2 is SASEGT. Trimming cost V 7 bases and J 3 bases; bases outside gene matches: 8. The CDR3 loop is CASNPGGVDYGYTF. The CDR3 DNA follows: TGTGCCAGCAACCCAGGGGGTGTTGACTATGGCTACACCTTC.

The chain recombines TRBV30 with TRBJ2-4; 9 positions agree with TRBD1. J was trimmed by 7 bases and V by 1 base; bases with no gene match: 2. This CDR3 region has 13 residues. The V gene's germline CDR1 is GTSNPN and CDR2 SVGIG (reference sequence). The CDR3 loop is CAWSADRGNIQYF. CDR3 sequence (DNA): TGTGCCTGGAGTGCAGACAGGGGGAACATTCAGTACTTC.

The rearrangement links TRBV18 to TRBJ1-1; tentatively, D is TRBD1 (5 bases). V was cut by 3 bases and J by 0 bases, with 8 bases left in between. Germline-derived CDR1 and CDR2 are KGHSH and LQKENI. This CDR3 has 14 residues. CDR3 in DNA: TGTGCCAGCTCACCGGGGGAAATGAACACTGAAGCTTTCTTT. Amino acid sequence: CASSPGEMNTEAFF.

This clone occurred a few times. The J gene is TRBJ2-7, the V gene TRBV4-1; D gene unclear. Germline V gene data show CDR1 as MGHRA and CDR2 as YSYEKL. The V and J ends lost 4 bases and 6 bases respectively, with 10 bases between them. CDR3 length: 12 residues. The CDR3 DNA is TGCGCCAGCAGCCCGTTTGCCGGCGAGCAGTACTTC. It encodes CASSPFAGEQYF.